These 18 T cell receptor beta chains were sequenced from one sample in a study of blood T cell repertoires in COVID-19. Sequenced by immunoSEQ multiplex PCR; TCRdb stores in-frame clones only, minus some. The sample has about 160,000 clones; about 91% are singletons. Sequencing was done on a sample of peripheral blood. These receptors were taken from an older woman who had recovered from COVID-19.

The chain links TRBV2 to TRBJ2-2; 10 bases fit TRBD1. The CDR3 length is 15 residues. Germline trimming cut 11 bases from V and 7 bases from J; bases unmatched to any gene: 13. Germline-derived CDR1 and CDR2 are SNHLY and FYNNEI. CDR3 nucleotide sequence: TGTGCCGGAAGACAGGGGGCCATCGCGAACGGGGAGCTGTTTTTT. Translation gives CAGRQGAIANGELFF. Drawing the rest from reference TRBV2 and TRBJ2-2, the complete variable domain is EPEVTQTPSHQVTQMGQEVILRCVPISNHLYFYWYRQILGQKVEFLVSFYNNEISEKSEIFDDQFSVERPDGSNFTLKIRSTKLEDSAMYFCAGRQGAIANGELFFGEGSRLTVL.

This clone was seen once. This chain connects TRBV2 to TRBJ1-5, with TRBD1 identical over 8 bases. The CDR3 is 14 amino acids. Germline CDR1 is SNHLY and CDR2 is FYNNEI. The V gene end was trimmed by 2 bases and the J gene end by 5 bases; junction bases not matched to a gene: 2. The CDR3 protein is CASSEQGADQPQHF. CDR3 bases: TGTGCCAGCAGTGAACAGGGGGCAGATCAGCCCCAGCATTTT.

This clone occurred once. This chain connects TRBV6-5 to TRBJ2-3; D is unresolved. The V gene's germline CDR1 is MNHEY and CDR2 SVGAGI. Trimming left V 6 bases short and J 5 bases short, with 15 bases between. The CDR3 runs 14 residues. CDR3 protein: CASSRADPVDTQYF. The CDR3 nucleotides are TGTGCCAGCAGCCGTGCGGATCCTGTAGATACGCAGTATTTT.

The chain links TRBV5-5 to TRBJ2-7; possible D gene TRBD1, 6 bases. Between the trimmed V and J ends, which lost 4 bases and 6 bases, there was a span of 20 bases. Looked up from germline, CDR1 is SGHKS and CDR2 is YYEKEE (reference sequence). This CDR3 has 15 amino acids. The CDR3 region has the DNA TGTGCCAGCAGCCCCACCACAGGGTACGTGGTCGAGCAGTACTTC. Amino acid sequence: CASSPTTGYVVEQYF. Variable domain in full (rest from reference TRBV5-5 and TRBJ2-7): DAGVTQSPTHLIKTRGQQVTLRCSPISGHKSVSWYQQVLGQGPQFIFQYYEKEERGRGNFPDRFSARQFPNYSSELNVNALLLGDSALYLCASSPTTGYVVEQYFGPGTRLTVT.

CDR3 amino acids: CSVPWAPQETQYF. The CDR3 nucleotides read TGCAGCGTTCCTTGGGCCCCCCAAGAGACCCAGTACTTC. The chain has TRBV29-1 and TRBJ2-5; D call uncertain. The CDR3 runs to 13 residues. Germline V CDR1 and CDR2: SQVTM, ANQGSEA. Deletions cut 5 bases from V and 1 base from J, with 11 bases between.

V gene TRBV18 combines with J gene TRBJ1-4; the D is unclear. V shed 0 bases and J shed 6 bases, with 14 bases lying between them. There are 16 residues in the CDR3. CDR1 and CDR2 from the germline V gene are KGHSH and LQKENI. CDR3 in amino acids: CASSPPSGFGYEKLFF. The CDR3 DNA reads as TGTGCCAGCTCACCACCGTCGGGGTTTGGGTATGAAAAACTGTTTTTT.

The CDR3 nucleotides read TGTGCCAGCAGTCCCCCGGACAGGGTTGGCTACACCTTC. Encoded protein: CASSPPDRVGYTF. J is TRBJ1-2 and V is TRBV28; TRBD1 matches 8 bases. Unmatched junction bases numbered 6, after V lost 5 bases and J lost 7 bases. CDR3 size: 13 residues. CDR1 MDHEN and CDR2 SYDVKM come from the germline V gene.

The chain couples TRBV5-1 to TRBJ2-5; TRBD2 matches at 10 bases. CDR3 size: 16 residues. The V gene's germline CDR1 is SGHRS and CDR2 YFSETQ. V lost 6 bases to trimming and J lost 5 bases; unmatched junction nucleotides: 13. CDR3 DNA: TGCGCCAGCACTTGGGGAGGTAGCGGGGGGACGGAGACCCAGTACTTC. It codes for CASTWGGSGGTETQYF.

The chain uses TRBV7-2 and TRBJ2-3; 12 nucleotides match TRBD2. This CDR3 is 15 amino acids long. V gave up 6 bases and J gave up 5 bases; unmatched junction bases: 6. Germline CDR1 and CDR2: SGHTA and FQGNSA. The CDR3 DNA follows: TGTGCCAGCAGTCTAGCGGGGGGGCAGGTAGATACGCAGTATTTT. It is translated as CASSLAGGQVDTQYF. Variable domain in full (rest from reference TRBV7-2 and TRBJ2-3): GAGVSQSPSNKVTEKGKDVELRCDPISGHTALYWYRQSLGQGLEFLIYFQGNSAPDKSGLPSDRFSAERTGGSVSTLTIQRTQQEDSAVYLCASSLAGGQVDTQYFGPGTRLTVL.

The rearrangement links TRBV6-1 to TRBJ2-7; 8 bases are a match to TRBD1. The CDR3 has 15 amino acids. Trimming at V came to 3 bases and at J to 3 bases, leaving 7 bases not matched to a gene. The germline gives CDR1 MNHNS, CDR2 SASEGT. The CDR3 nucleotides read TGTGCCAGCAGTGATGGGCCAGGGGGCATCTACGAGCAGTACTTC. This gives the protein CASSDGPGGIYEQYF.

This clone was detected only once. V gene TRBV6-2 or TRBV6-3 combines with J gene TRBJ1-1, with a weak D call TRBD1 (5 bases). V was shortened by 6 bases and J by 4 bases, with 15 bases between the two germline ends. Germline assignment: CDR1 MNHEY and CDR2 SVGEGT. The CDR3 has 14 residues. CDR3: CASSRGGEITEAFF. DNA for the CDR3: TGTGCCAGCAGCCGGGGGGGGGAGATCACTGAAGCTTTCTTT.

The CDR3 is CASSSRLAGQETQYF. The DNA of the CDR3 is TGTGCCAGCAGCTCCCGACTAGCGGGGCAAGAGACCCAGTACTTC. The chain recombines TRBV7-8 with TRBJ2-5, with 11 bases aligning to TRBD2. V lost 4 bases to trimming and J lost 2 bases; unmatched junction nucleotides: 3. Germline CDR1 SGHVS, CDR2 FQNEAQ. This CDR3 comprises 15 residues.

The DNA for the CDR3 is TGTGCCAGCAGCGTAGTTTCCGTGGGCGGGGGGGCCTCTGAGCAGTTCTTC. It yields the protein CASSVVSVGGGASEQFF. The chain is built from TRBV9 and TRBJ2-1, with 9 bases that match TRBD2. The CDR3 sequence is 17 residues long. V lost 0 bases and J lost 9; bases outside the gene matches: 13. Germline-derived CDR1 and CDR2 are SGDLS and YYNGEE.

This chain uses TRBV12-1 with TRBJ2-7; TRBD1 is taken as the D call from the table, unchecked against the DNA. TRBV12-1 represents a pseudogene. CDR3 length equals 14 residues. CDR3 in DNA: TGTGCCAGCAGCGAGGGGGAACATGATTACGAGCAGTACTTC. This codes for CASSEGEHDYEQYF.

The V call is TRBV28, the J call TRBJ1-1; D is ambiguous. The CDR3 extends over 14 amino acids. Germline V gene data show CDR1 as MDHEN and CDR2 as SYDVKM. With 5 bases removed from V and 5 bases from J, the gap between germline ends came to 15 bases. CDR3 nucleotide sequence: TGTGCCAGCAGTCCCCCGGGTGGTCCGACTGAAGCTTTCTTT. Protein sequence: CASSPPGGPTEAFF. Full variable domain (rest looked up from reference TRBV28 and TRBJ1-1): DVKVTQSSRYLVKRTGEKVFLECVQDMDHENMFWYRQDPGLGLRLIYFSYDVKMKEKGDIPEGYSVSREKKERFSLILESASTNQTSMYLCASSPPGGPTEAFFGQGTRLTVV.

V and J are TRBV7-2 and TRBJ2-7; D gene ambiguous. The CDR3 consists of 13 residues. Germline V CDR1 and CDR2: SGHTA, FQGNSA. Trimming cost V 3 bases and J 3 bases, with 9 bases left between them. CDR3 nucleotide sequence: TGTGCCAGCAGCTTTTCTTCCAGCTACGAGCAGTACTTC. This gives the protein CASSFSSSYEQYF.

The chain recombines TRBV28 with TRBJ1-2; D ambiguous. Germline V CDR1 and CDR2: MDHEN, SYDVKM. V was clipped by 4 bases and J by 6 bases, with 15 bases between them. This CDR3 spans 14 amino acids. In DNA form, the CDR3 reads TGTGCCAGCAGTTCCCACCCGCCCCGGGATGGCTACACCTTC. Protein sequence: CASSSHPPRDGYTF.

The table lists this clone with a count of one. This chain joins TRBV6-6 and TRBJ1-4; 8 positions agree with TRBD1. The length of the CDR3 is 15 residues. V was clipped by 6 bases and J by 3 bases; unmatched bases: 6. Germline V gene data show CDR1 as MNHNY and CDR2 as SVGAGI (reference sequence). CDR3 in amino acids: CASRGGQGSNEKLFF. CDR3 sequence (DNA): TGTGCCAGCAGGGGAGGACAGGGCTCTAATGAAAAACTGTTTTTT.